These 27 T cell receptor beta chains were all obtained from the same sample, sequenced in a study of cytomegalovirus exposure and HLA in healthy donors. 13 Jbeta primers and 60 Vbeta primers were used for the PCR. Libraries were prepared by immunoSEQ multiplex PCR; TCRdb keeps only in-frame clonotypes and omits some of them. The sample shows 100,000 to 150,000 clones, 70% to 80% of them seen only once. The sequenced sample was PBMCs. These receptors all stem from a middle-aged man in good health and CMV-seropositive.

With regard to this clone: Its ends do not fully match the called genes, so a read error is possible. This rearrangement joins TRBV5-6 to TRBJ2-5, with 10 positions matching TRBD1. Germline V gene sequence: CDR1 SGHDT, CDR2 YYEEEE. The CDR3 is made up of 14 amino acids. The CDR3 nucleotides read TGTGCCAGCAGCTACCGACAGGGGGCAGCTATGTATCACTTC. The encoded protein is CASSYRQGAAMYHF. Together with reference TRBV5-6 and TRBJ2-5, the CDR3 gives the full variable domain: DAGVTQSPTHLIKTRGQQVTLRCSPKSGHDTVSWYQQALGQGPQFIFQYYEEEERQRGNFPDRFSGHQFPNYSSELNVNALLLGDSALYLCASSYRQGAAMYHFGPGTRLLVL.

The J gene is TRBJ2-7, the V gene TRBV11-3, with 9 bases fitting TRBD1. With V trimmed by 5 bases and J by 5 bases, 10 bases remained unmatched. The germline CDR1 and CDR2 sequences are SGHNT and YENEEA. CDR3 length equals 15 residues. This CDR3 reads CASSQTGQGGDEQYF. The CDR3 bases are TGTGCCAGCAGCCAGACGGGACAGGGTGGGGACGAGCAGTACTTC.

This clone was recorded a few times. The chain has TRBV19 and TRBJ1-1; D not resolved. Trimming removed 0 bases at V and 1 base at J, with 6 bases between. Germline V gene lookup returns CDR1 LNHDA and CDR2 SQIVND (reference sequence). The CDR3 sequence is 14 residues long. The CDR3 here is CASSIDRENTEAFF. As DNA, the CDR3 is TGTGCCAGTAGTATAGATCGGGAGAACACTGAAGCTTTCTTT.

The V call is TRBV11-2, the J call TRBJ2-5; 10 bases fit TRBD2. The CDR3 has 16 residues. The V gene end was trimmed by 2 bases and the J gene end by 5 bases; junction bases not matched to a gene: 8. The germline CDR1 and CDR2 sequences are SGHAT and FQNNGV. The CDR3 spells CASSLRVSSGSETQYF. The CDR3 nucleotides are TGTGCCAGCAGCTTAAGGGTTTCTAGCGGGAGTGAGACCCAGTACTTC.

This chain joins TRBV19 and TRBJ2-7, with 9 bases that match TRBD2. V lost 5 bases and J lost 4; bases outside the gene matches: 6. Germline-derived CDR1 and CDR2 are LNHDA and SQIVND (reference sequence). This CDR3 contains 14 residues. In nucleotides, the CDR3 is TGTGCCAGTAGTGTGGGGCTAGCGGGATACGAGCAGTACTTC. Its protein product is CASSVGLAGYEQYF.

The rearrangement joins TRBV7-2 to TRBJ2-3, with D perhaps TRBD2 (6 bases). CDR3 length: 14 residues. Per the germline V gene, CDR1 is SGHTA and CDR2 is FQGNSA. With 3 bases removed from V and 3 bases from J, the gap between germline ends came to 10 bases. The CDR3 nucleotides are TGTGCCAGCAGCTTGACTAGGGGAACAGATACGCAGTATTTT. This sequence encodes CASSLTRGTDTQYF.

This clone has a handful of counts. The rearrangement joins TRBV6-1 to TRBJ1-1; 10 nucleotides match TRBD1. The germline CDR1 and CDR2 sequences are MNHNS and SASEGT. The trim removed 6 bases at V and 11 bases at J, leaving 6 bases unmatched. The CDR3 sequence is 12 residues long. CDR3 sequence reads: CASRETGGKAFF. CDR3 sequence (DNA): TGTGCCAGCAGAGAGACAGGGGGCAAGGCTTTCTTT.

With respect to this clone: An end of the junction differs from the germline gene, which may be a read error. The chain combines TRBV7-9 with TRBJ1-2; D is ambiguous. CDR1 is SEHNR, CDR2 FQNEAQ, per germline (reference sequence). This CDR3 comprises 11 residues. The chain's CDR3 is CASSLGREPSF. The CDR3 coding sequence is TGTGCCAGCAGCTTAGGGCGGGAGCCGTCTTTC. Combining the CDR3 with reference TRBV7-9 and TRBJ1-2 gives the whole variable domain DTGVSQNPRHKITKRGQNVTFRCDPISEHNRLYWYRQTLGQGPEFLTYFQNEAQLEKSRLLSDRFSAERPKGSFSTLEIQRTEQGDSAMYLCASSLGREPSFGSGTRLTVV.

The chain is built from TRBV5-1 and TRBJ2-1; 10 bases line up with TRBD2. Per germline, CDR1 SGHRS and CDR2 YFSETQ. J was trimmed by 4 bases and V by 5 bases; bases with no gene match: 6. This CDR3 comprises 15 residues. CDR3 nucleotide sequence: TGCGCCAGCAGACCTAGCGGGAGTAGGTACAATGAGCAGTTCTTC. Amino acid sequence: CASRPSGSRYNEQFF. Complete variable domain (other parts from reference TRBV5-1 and TRBJ2-1): KAGVTQTPRYLIKTRGQQVTLSCSPISGHRSVSWYQQTPGQGLQFLFEYFSETQRNKGNFPGRFSGRQFSNSRSEMNVSTLELGDSALYLCASRPSGSRYNEQFFGPGTRLTVL.

This chain joins TRBV4-1 and TRBJ2-3, with 11 positions matching TRBD2. The germline V gene encodes CDR1 MGHRA and CDR2 YSYEKL. After removal of 4 bases from V and 8 bases from J, the junction contained 8 bases not matched to a gene. CDR3 size: 15 residues. This chain's CDR3 is CASSPGLAGLGTQYF. Here the CDR3 DNA reads TGCGCCAGCAGCCCCGGACTAGCGGGTCTAGGTACGCAGTATTTT.

The gene calls are TRBV5-4 and TRBJ2-5; no reliable D call. The CDR3 has 14 residues. Germline CDR1 SGHNT, CDR2 YYREEE (reference sequence). V shed 9 bases and J shed 1 base, with 16 bases lying between them. The CDR3 loop is CATSGPGIQETQYF. CDR3 coding DNA: TGTGCCACATCAGGCCCTGGCATCCAAGAGACCCAGTACTTC.

The chain uses TRBV19 and TRBJ2-5, with 12 bases that match TRBD1. This CDR3 has 16 residues. Trimming at V came to 5 bases and at J to 4 bases, leaving 8 bases not matched to a gene. Germline V gene sequence: CDR1 LNHDA, CDR2 SQIVND (reference sequence). The CDR3 here is CASSDPGTGGVETQYF. Written as DNA, the CDR3 is TGTGCCAGTAGTGACCCCGGGACAGGGGGCGTAGAGACCCAGTACTTC. Drawing the rest from reference TRBV19 and TRBJ2-5, the complete variable domain is DGGITQSPKYLFRKEGQNVTLSCEQNLNHDAMYWYRQDPGQGLRLIYYSQIVNDFQKGDIAEGYSVSREKKESFPLTVTSAQKNPTAFYLCASSDPGTGGVETQYFGPGTRLLVL.

This clone was counted once. CDR3 sequence (DNA): TGCGCCAGCAGCTTAGGGACAGGGGGCACCGGGGAGCTGTTTTTT. Translating gives CASSLGTGGTGELFF. This rearrangement joins TRBV5-1 to TRBJ2-2; 11 nucleotides line up with TRBD1. The V segment lost 2 bases and the J segment 4 bases; nucleotides outside the gene matches: 1. The CDR3 loop spans 15 amino acids. CDR1 is SGHRS and CDR2 is YFSETQ in the germline V gene.

This clone was seen a handful of times. In DNA, the CDR3 is TGTGCCAGCAGTTACGGGACAGGGACCAAAAACATTCAGTACTTC. It yields the protein CASSYGTGTKNIQYF. The chain employs TRBV6-5 and TRBJ2-4, with TRBD1 matching 9 bases. The germline CDR1 and CDR2 sequences are MNHEY and SVGAGI. After removal of 2 bases from V and 2 bases from J, the junction contained 1 base not matched to a gene. This CDR3 comprises 15 residues.

The J gene is TRBJ1-2, the V gene TRBV14; D unclear. The CDR3 is 13 residues long. V was cut by 4 bases and J by 3 bases, with 9 bases left in between. Germline CDR1 reads SGHDN; CDR2 reads FVKESK. The CDR3 loop is CASSRRRDYGYTF. The DNA for the CDR3 is TGTGCCAGCAGCCGGAGGCGTGACTATGGCTACACCTTC.

V gene TRBV7-2 combines with J gene TRBJ2-1, with a weak D call TRBD1 (5 bases). Germline V lookup: CDR1 SGHTA, CDR2 FQGNSA. CDR3 length: 14 amino acids. Deletions cut 2 bases from V and 6 bases from J, with 11 bases between. The CDR3 protein is CASSLIRVGNEQFF. CDR3 sequence (DNA): TGTGCCAGCAGCTTAATCAGGGTTGGCAATGAGCAGTTCTTC.

This clone has just one count. The chain is built from TRBV19 and TRBJ2-3; perhaps TRBD1 as D (7 bases). Germline V gene sequence: CDR1 LNHDA, CDR2 SQIVND (reference sequence). The CDR3 loop spans 17 amino acids. V lost 3 bases, J lost 0 bases, and 16 bases lay in between. CDR3 sequence: CASSIQLTGTSTDTQYF. The CDR3 DNA reads TGTGCCAGTAGTATTCAGTTGACAGGGACTAGCACAGATACGCAGTATTTT.

This clone was recorded once. The DNA of the CDR3 is TGTGCCAGCAGTAAGGACAGGGCGTACCAAGAGACCCAGTACTTC. Translated: CASSKDRAYQETQYF. The chain is built from TRBV2 and TRBJ2-5, with 8 bases fitting TRBD1. Germline V gives CDR1 SNHLY, CDR2 FYNNEI. Trimming took 5 bases from V and 0 from J; bases not matched to a gene: 5. The CDR3 runs to 15 residues.

The J gene is TRBJ2-5, the V gene TRBV7-2; no reliable D call. TRBJ2-7 explains the end of the DNA better; the J call may be wrong. The CDR3 runs 11 residues. Germline CDR1 is SGHTA and CDR2 is FQGNSA. The CDR3 DNA follows: TGTGCCAGCAGCTTTTACTACGAGCAGTACTTC. Translation: CASSFYYEQYF.

This clone has a handful of counts. The chain couples TRBV5-6 to TRBJ2-7; 9 positions agree with TRBD1. Germline CDR1 is SGHDT and CDR2 is YYEEEE. The J segment lost 0 bases and the V segment lost 1 base, leaving 2 bases of the junction unmatched. The length of the CDR3 is 15 residues. Written as DNA, the CDR3 is TGTGCCAGCAGCTTGAGGGACAGGGTCTCCTACGAGCAGTACTTC. It codes for CASSLRDRVSYEQYF.

The chain combines TRBV7-2 with TRBJ2-3, with a tentative D call TRBD2 (5 bases). Germline CDR1 and CDR2: SGHTA and FQGNSA. V dropped 1 base and J dropped 6 bases, with 14 bases sitting between them. The CDR3 is made up of 15 amino acids. In nucleotides, the CDR3 is TGTGCCAGCAGCTTAGGAGGGCCCTCTTCGGATACGCAGTATTTT. Translated: CASSLGGPSSDTQYF.

This clone was counted once. The rearrangement uses TRBV7-9 and TRBJ2-7; TRBD2 aligns across 7 bases. Germline CDR1 reads SEHNR; CDR2 reads FQNEAQ (reference sequence). The CDR3 has 16 amino acids. With 5 bases clipped from V and 1 base from J, the junction kept 11 bases outside the gene matches. CDR3 loop: CASSARGGGFSYEQYF. The CDR3 region has the DNA TGTGCCAGCAGCGCCCGGGGCGGGGGATTTTCCTACGAGCAGTACTTC.

J is TRBJ1-1 and V is TRBV7-9; D is perhaps TRBD1 (5 bases). V dropped 7 bases and J dropped 2 bases, with 14 bases sitting between them. The CDR3 sequence is 14 residues long. Germline V lookup: CDR1 SEHNR, CDR2 FQNEAQ (reference sequence). CDR3 in DNA: TGTGCCAGCATTCGCACAGGACAAAACACTGAAGCTTTCTTT. Translation gives CASIRTGQNTEAFF. The full variable domain, rest sourced from reference TRBV7-9 and TRBJ1-1, is DTGVSQNPRHKITKRGQNVTFRCDPISEHNRLYWYRQTLGQGPEFLTYFQNEAQLEKSRLLSDRFSAERPKGSFSTLEIQRTEQGDSAMYLCASIRTGQNTEAFFGQGTRLTVV.

The rearrangement joins TRBV7-9 to TRBJ1-1, with 8 bases matching TRBD1. V lost 0 bases to trimming and J lost 1 base; unmatched junction nucleotides: 4. CDR1 and CDR2 (germline): SEHNR, FQNEAQ (reference sequence). The CDR3 is made up of 16 amino acids. DNA of the CDR3: TGTGCCAGCAGCTTAGCGGCAGGGGGCTGGAACACTGAAGCTTTCTTT. The encoded protein is CASSLAAGGWNTEAFF.

This clone was recorded only once. This chain uses TRBV2 with TRBJ2-7, with TRBD2 matching over 7 bases. V shed 8 bases, J shed 4 bases, and the junction held 2 bases outside the gene matches. The CDR3 contains 11 residues. Germline CDR1 reads SNHLY; CDR2 reads FYNNEI. CDR3 protein: CASRDYYEQYF. Written as DNA, the CDR3 is TGTGCCAGCCGGGACTATTACGAGCAGTACTTC.

The rearrangement uses TRBV19 and TRBJ2-6; 7 positions match TRBD1. CDR1 is LNHDA, CDR2 SQIVND, per germline (reference sequence). V was pared by 6 bases and J by 0 bases, with 5 bases of the junction left unmatched. The CDR3 sequence is 16 residues long. The CDR3 sequence is CASRGQVSSGANVLTF. The CDR3 DNA follows: TGTGCCAGTAGAGGACAGGTTAGCTCTGGGGCCAACGTCCTGACTTTC.

In DNA form, the CDR3 reads TGTGCCAGCAGCCTAATTCTGACAGGGGACGAGCAGTACTTC. It yields the protein CASSLILTGDEQYF. The chain links TRBV28 to TRBJ2-7; 8 nucleotides match TRBD1. The CDR3 loop spans 14 amino acids. Trimming removed 6 bases from V and 5 bases from J; junction bases left unmatched: 9. The germline V gene encodes CDR1 MDHEN and CDR2 SYDVKM.